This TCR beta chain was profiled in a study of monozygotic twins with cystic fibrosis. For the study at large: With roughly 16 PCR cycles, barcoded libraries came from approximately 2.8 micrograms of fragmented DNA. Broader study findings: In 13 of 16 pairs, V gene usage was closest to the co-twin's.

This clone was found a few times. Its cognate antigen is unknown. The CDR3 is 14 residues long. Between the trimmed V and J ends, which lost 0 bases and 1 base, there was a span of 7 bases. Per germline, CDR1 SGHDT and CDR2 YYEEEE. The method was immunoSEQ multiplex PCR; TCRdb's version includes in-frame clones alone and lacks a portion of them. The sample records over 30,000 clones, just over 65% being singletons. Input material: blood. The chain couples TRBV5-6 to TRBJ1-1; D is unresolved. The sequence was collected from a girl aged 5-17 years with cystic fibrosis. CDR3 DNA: TGTGCCAGCAGCTTGGATTCGTGGAACACTGAAGCTTTCTTT. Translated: CASSLDSWNTEAFF.